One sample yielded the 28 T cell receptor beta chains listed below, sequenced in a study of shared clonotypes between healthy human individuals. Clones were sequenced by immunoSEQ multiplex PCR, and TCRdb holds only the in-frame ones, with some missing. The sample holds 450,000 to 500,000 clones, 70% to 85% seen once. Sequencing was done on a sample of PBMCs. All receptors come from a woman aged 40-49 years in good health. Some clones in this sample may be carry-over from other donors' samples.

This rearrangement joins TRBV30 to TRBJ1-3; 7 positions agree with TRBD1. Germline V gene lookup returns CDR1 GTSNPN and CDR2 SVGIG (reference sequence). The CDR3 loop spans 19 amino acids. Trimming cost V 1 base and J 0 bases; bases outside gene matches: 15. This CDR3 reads CAWSGYRGPLSYSGNTIYF. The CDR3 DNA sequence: TGTGCCTGGAGTGGATACAGGGGTCCTCTATCGTACTCTGGAAACACCATATATTTT.

The CDR3 DNA reads as TGTGCCTGGAGGGCCGACAGGCCGAATCAGCCCCAGCATTTT. Encoded protein: CAWRADRPNQPQHF. The genes are TRBV30 and TRBJ1-5; D may be TRBD1 (6 bases). CDR1 GTSNPN and CDR2 SVGIG come from the germline V gene (reference sequence). The CDR3 is made up of 14 amino acids. Deletions cut 3 bases from V and 4 bases from J, with 13 bases between.

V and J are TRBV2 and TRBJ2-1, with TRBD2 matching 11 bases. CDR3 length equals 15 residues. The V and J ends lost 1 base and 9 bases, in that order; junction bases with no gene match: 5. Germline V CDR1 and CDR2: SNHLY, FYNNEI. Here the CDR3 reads CASSEGSGRVGEQFF. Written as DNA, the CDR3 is TGTGCCAGCAGTGAAGGTAGCGGGAGGGTGGGTGAGCAGTTCTTC.

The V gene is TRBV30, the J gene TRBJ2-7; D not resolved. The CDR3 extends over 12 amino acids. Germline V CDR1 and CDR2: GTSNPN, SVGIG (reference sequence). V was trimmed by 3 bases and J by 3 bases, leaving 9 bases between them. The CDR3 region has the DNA TGTGCCTGGAGGTATGCCCACTACGAGCAGTACTTC. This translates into CAWRYAHYEQYF. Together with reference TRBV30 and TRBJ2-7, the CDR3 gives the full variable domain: SQTIHQWPATLVQPVGSPLSLECTVEGTSNPNLYWYRQAAGRGLQLLFYSVGIGQISSEVPQNLSASRPQDRQFILSSKKLLLSDSGFYLCAWRYAHYEQYFGPGTRLTVT.

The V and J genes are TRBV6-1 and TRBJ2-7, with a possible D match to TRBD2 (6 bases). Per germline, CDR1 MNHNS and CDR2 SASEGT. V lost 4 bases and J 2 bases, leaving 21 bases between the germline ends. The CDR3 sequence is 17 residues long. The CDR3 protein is CASSGAAGTGGTYEQYF. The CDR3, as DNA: TGTGCCAGCAGTGGAGCCGCCGGGACCGGGGGAACCTACGAGCAGTACTTC.

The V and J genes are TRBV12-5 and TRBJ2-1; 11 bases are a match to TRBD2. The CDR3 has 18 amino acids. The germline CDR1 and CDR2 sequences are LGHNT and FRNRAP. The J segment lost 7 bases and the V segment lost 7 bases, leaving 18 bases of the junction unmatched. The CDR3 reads CASALRLTSGRGWNEQFF. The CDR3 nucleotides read TGTGCTAGTGCCCTCCGCCTAACTAGCGGGAGAGGGTGGAATGAGCAGTTCTTC. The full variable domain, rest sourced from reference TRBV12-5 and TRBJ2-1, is DARVTQTPRHKVTEMGQEVTMRCQPILGHNTVFWYRQTMMQGLELLAYFRNRAPLDDSGMPKDRFSAEMPDATLATLKIQPSEPRDSAVYFCASALRLTSGRGWNEQFFGPGTRLTVL.

The DNA for the CDR3 is TGCGCCAGCAGCCCCGGGACTAGCGGAAGAAGCACAGATACGCAGTATTTT. As protein: CASSPGTSGRSTDTQYF. V and J are TRBV5-1 and TRBJ2-3; 11 bases line up with TRBD2. Germline loops: CDR1 SGHRS, CDR2 YFSETQ. V was clipped by 4 bases and J by 0 bases; unmatched bases: 7. The CDR3 runs 17 residues.

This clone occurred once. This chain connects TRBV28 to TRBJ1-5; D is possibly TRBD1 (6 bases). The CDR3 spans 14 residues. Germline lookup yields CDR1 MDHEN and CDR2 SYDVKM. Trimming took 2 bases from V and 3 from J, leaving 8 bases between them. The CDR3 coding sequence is TGTGCCAGCAGTTTAGGGGGCATCAATCAGCCCCAGCATTTT. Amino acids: CASSLGGINQPQHF.

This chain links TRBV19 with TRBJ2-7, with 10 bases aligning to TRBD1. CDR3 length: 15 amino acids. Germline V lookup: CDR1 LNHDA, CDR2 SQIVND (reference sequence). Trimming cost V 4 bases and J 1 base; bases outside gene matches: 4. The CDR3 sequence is CASSRGQGVSYEQYF. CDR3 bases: TGTGCCAGTAGTAGAGGACAGGGGGTATCCTACGAGCAGTACTTC.

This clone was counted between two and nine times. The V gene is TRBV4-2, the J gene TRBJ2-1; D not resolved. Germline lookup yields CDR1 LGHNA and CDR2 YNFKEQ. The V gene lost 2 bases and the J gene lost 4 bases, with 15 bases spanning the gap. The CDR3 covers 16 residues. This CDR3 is CASSQPLRSPYNEQFF. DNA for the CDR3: TGTGCCAGCAGCCAACCTCTAAGGAGCCCGTACAATGAGCAGTTCTTC.

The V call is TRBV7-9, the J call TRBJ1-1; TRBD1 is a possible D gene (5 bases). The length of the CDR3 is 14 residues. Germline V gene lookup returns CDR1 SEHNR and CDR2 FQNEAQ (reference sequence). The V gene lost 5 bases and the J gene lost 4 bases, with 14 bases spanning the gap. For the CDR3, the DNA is TGTGCCAGCAGCCCCGGCAGGGTCAGCACTGAAGCTTTCTTT. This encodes CASSPGRVSTEAFF.

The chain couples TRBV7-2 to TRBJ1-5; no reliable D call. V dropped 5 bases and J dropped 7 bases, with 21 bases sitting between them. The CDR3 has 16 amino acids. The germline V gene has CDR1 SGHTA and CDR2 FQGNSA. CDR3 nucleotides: TGTGCCAGCAGCGTCCGGTCCGGGTATGAGGGCCAGCCCCAGCATTTT. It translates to CASSVRSGYEGQPQHF.

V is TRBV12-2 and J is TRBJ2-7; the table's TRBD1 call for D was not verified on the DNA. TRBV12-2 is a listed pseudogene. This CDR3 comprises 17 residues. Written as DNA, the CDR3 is TGTGCAAGTCGCCCTCCAGCTTTGTGGGACAGGCGCTACGAGCAGTACTTC. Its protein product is CASRPPALWDRRYEQYF.

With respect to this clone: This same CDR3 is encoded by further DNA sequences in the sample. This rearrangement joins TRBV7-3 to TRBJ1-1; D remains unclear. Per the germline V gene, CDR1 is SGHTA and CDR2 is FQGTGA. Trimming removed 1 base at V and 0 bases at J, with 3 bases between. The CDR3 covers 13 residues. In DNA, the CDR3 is TGTGCCAGCAGCTTAAGTTTGAACACTGAAGCTTTCTTT. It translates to CASSLSLNTEAFF.

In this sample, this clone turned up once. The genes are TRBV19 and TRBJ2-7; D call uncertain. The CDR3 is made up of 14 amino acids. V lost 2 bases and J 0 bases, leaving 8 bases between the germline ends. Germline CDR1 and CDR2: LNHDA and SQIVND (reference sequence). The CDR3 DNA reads TGTGCCAGTAGTATAATCTCCAACTCCTACGAGCAGTACTTC. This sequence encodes CASSIISNSYEQYF.

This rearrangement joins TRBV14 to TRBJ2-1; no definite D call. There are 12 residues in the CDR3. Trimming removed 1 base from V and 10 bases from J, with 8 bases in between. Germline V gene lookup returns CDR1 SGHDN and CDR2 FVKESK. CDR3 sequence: CASSQVLAEQFF. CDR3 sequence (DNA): TGTGCCAGCAGCCAAGTTCTTGCAGAGCAGTTCTTC.

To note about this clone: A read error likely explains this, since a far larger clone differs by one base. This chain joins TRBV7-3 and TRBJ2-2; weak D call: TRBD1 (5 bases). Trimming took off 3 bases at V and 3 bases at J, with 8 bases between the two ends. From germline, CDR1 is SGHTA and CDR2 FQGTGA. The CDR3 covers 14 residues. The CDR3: CASSFDSYTGELFF. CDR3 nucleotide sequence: TGTGCCAGCAGCTTCGACAGTTACACCGGGGAGCTGTTTTTT.

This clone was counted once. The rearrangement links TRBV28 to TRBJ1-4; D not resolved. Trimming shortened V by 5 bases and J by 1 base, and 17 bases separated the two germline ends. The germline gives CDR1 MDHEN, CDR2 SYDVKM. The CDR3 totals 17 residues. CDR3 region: CASSARTSRRTNEKLFF. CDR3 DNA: TGTGCCAGCAGTGCCAGGACCAGCCGAAGAACTAATGAAAAACTGTTTTTT.

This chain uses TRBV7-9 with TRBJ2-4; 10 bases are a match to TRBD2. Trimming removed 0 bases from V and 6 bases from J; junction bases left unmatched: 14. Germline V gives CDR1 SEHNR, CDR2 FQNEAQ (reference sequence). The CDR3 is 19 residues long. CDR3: CASSLALRGLAGGRNIQYF. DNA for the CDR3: TGTGCCAGCAGCTTAGCGCTAAGAGGGTTAGCGGGAGGAAGAAACATTCAGTACTTC.

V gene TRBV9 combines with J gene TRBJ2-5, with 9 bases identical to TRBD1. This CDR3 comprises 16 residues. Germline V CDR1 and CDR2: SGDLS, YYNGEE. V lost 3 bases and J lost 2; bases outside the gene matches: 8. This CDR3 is CASSERTGEGQETQYF. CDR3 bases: TGTGCCAGCAGCGAAAGGACAGGGGAAGGGCAAGAGACCCAGTACTTC. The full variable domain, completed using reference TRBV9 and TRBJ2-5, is DSGVTQTPKHLITATGQRVTLRCSPRSGDLSVYWYQQSLDQGLQFLIQYYNGEERAKGNILERFSAQQFPDLHSELNLSSLELGDSALYFCASSERTGEGQETQYFGPGTRLLVL.

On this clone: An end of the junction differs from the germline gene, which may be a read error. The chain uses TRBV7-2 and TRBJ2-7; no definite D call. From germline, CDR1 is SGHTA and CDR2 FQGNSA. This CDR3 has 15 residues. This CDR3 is CASSKGRLSSCEQYF. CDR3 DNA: TGTGCCAGCAGCAAAGGGCGGCTAAGCTCCTGCGAGCAGTACTTC.

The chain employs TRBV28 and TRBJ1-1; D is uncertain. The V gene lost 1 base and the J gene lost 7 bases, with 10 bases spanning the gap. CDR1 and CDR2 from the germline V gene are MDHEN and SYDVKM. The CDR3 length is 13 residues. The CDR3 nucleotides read TGTGCCAGCAGTTTATCCGCAATCCGTGAAGCTTTCTTT. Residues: CASSLSAIREAFF. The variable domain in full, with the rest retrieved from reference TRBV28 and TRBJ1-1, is DVKVTQSSRYLVKRTGEKVFLECVQDMDHENMFWYRQDPGLGLRLIYFSYDVKMKEKGDIPEGYSVSREKKERFSLILESASTNQTSMYLCASSLSAIREAFFGQGTRLTVV.

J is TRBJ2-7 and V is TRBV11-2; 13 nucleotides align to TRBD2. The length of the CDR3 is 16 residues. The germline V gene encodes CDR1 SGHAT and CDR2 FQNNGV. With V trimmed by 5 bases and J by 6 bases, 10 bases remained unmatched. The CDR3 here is CASSGLGLAGAREQYF. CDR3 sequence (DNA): TGTGCCAGCAGCGGATTAGGACTAGCGGGAGCCCGCGAGCAGTACTTC.

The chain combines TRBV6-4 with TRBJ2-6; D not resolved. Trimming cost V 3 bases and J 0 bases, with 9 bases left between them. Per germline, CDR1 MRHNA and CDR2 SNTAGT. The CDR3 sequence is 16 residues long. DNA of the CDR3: TGTGCCAGCAGTGAGAGAGAAAGCTCTGGGGCCAACGTCCTGACTTTC. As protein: CASSERESSGANVLTF.

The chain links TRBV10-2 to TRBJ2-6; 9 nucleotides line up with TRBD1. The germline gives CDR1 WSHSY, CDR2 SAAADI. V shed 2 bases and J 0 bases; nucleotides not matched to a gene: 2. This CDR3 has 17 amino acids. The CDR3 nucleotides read TGCGCCAGCAGTGAGGGACAGGGGAGCTCTGGGGCCAACGTCCTGACTTTC. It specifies CASSEGQGSSGANVLTF.

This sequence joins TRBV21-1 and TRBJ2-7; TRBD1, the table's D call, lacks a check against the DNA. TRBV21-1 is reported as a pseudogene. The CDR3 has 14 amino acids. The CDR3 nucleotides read TGTGCCAGCAGCAACCGGGACAGCAACTACGAGCAGTACTTC. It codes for CASSNRDSNYEQYF.

CDR3 protein: CASSQFSGTVDTQYF. The CDR3, as DNA: TGTGCCAGCAGCCAATTCAGCGGTACGGTTGATACGCAGTATTTT. The rearrangement uses TRBV16 and TRBJ2-3, with TRBD2 as a possible D gene (5 bases). From germline, CDR1 is KGHSY and CDR2 FQNENV. CDR3 size: 15 residues. The V end was cut by 1 base, the J end by 6 bases, with 14 bases between. The complete variable domain, with remaining parts taken from reference TRBV16 and TRBJ2-3, reads GEEVAQTPKHLVRGEGQKAKLYCAPIKGHSYVFWYQQVLKNEFKFLISFQNENVFDETGMPKERFSAKCLPNSPCSLEIQATKLEDSAVYFCASSQFSGTVDTQYFGPGTRLTVL.

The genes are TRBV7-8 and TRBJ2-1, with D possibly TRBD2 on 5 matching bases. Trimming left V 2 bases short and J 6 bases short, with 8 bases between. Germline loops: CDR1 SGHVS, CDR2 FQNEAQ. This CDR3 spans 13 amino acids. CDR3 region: CASSLLAGNEQFF. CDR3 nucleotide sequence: TGTGCCAGCAGCTTATTGGCGGGCAATGAGCAGTTCTTC.